The 26 T cell receptor beta chains below come from one sample, sequenced in a study of post-analysis software for immune sequencing data. Study results and limitations: A few TRBV segments (TRBV5-6, TRBV5-1 and TRBV20-1 among them) occurred more frequently in patients than in controls.

These receptors' antigens are unknown. Researchers reported that TCR beta cDNA libraries carried unique molecular identifiers. TCRdb re-called the PCR reads through MiXCR, storing one row per CDR3 protein. The sample yields about 820,000 distinct CDR3 sequences, under 70% seen once. The sample consisted of blood. The receptors stem from a girl aged 5-17 years with multiple sclerosis.

V gene TRBV25-1 combines with J gene TRBJ2-7; no clear D. The CDR3 has 12 amino acids. V dropped 2 bases and J dropped 6 bases, with 8 bases sitting between them. Germline V gene data show CDR1 as MGHDK and CDR2 as SYGVNS. This chain's CDR3 is CASSERAGEQYF. The CDR3 DNA sequence: TGTGCCAGCAGTGAAAGGGCTGGCGAGCAGTACTTC.

As regards this clonotype: A read error may account for a junction end that differs from germline. The chain carries TRBV7-3 and TRBJ2-6, with a tentative D call TRBD1 (5 bases). The germline V gene encodes CDR1 SGHTA and CDR2 FQGTGA. The CDR3 extends over 17 amino acids. The CDR3 region is CAGSLESWGPGANVLTF. The DNA of the CDR3 is TGTGCCGGCAGCTTAGAATCGTGGGGCCCTGGGGCCAACGTCCTGACTTTC.

Only a few counts were recorded for this clonotype. The V and J genes are TRBV7-2 and TRBJ2-5; D is unclear. The CDR3 totals 13 residues. V was trimmed by 1 base and J by 8 bases, leaving 11 bases between them. In germline, CDR1 is SGHTA, CDR2 FQGNSA. DNA of the CDR3: TGTGCCAGCAGCTTAGGCCCCTCGGTTACCCAGTACTTC. Its translation: CASSLGPSVTQYF. The entire variable domain, with the rest obtained from reference TRBV7-2 and TRBJ2-5, is as follows: GAGVSQSPSNKVTEKGKDVELRCDPISGHTALYWYRQSLGQGLEFLIYFQGNSAPDKSGLPSDRFSAERTGGSVSTLTIQRTQQEDSAVYLCASSLGPSVTQYFGPGTRLLVL.

The chain employs TRBV16 and TRBJ2-7; 8 bases are shared with TRBD1. The J call may be mistaken, given a closer DNA end match to TRBJ2-5. This CDR3 has 12 residues. Germline values: CDR1 KGHSY, CDR2 FQNENV. CDR3 nucleotide sequence: TGTGCCACCAGACAGGGGAAGGAGACCCAGTACTTC. It is translated as CATRQGKETQYF.

The chain employs TRBV27 and TRBJ2-7; D remains unclear. The CDR3 totals 14 residues. Trimming stripped 6 bases from V and 2 bases from J, with 14 bases between. Germline CDR1 is MNHEY and CDR2 is SMNVEV (reference sequence). CDR3 protein: CASSLLGQAYEQYF. The CDR3 region has the DNA TGTGCCAGCAGCCTCTTAGGCCAGGCCTACGAGCAGTACTTC.

The chain uses TRBV15 and TRBJ2-7; D remains ambiguous. Per germline, CDR1 LNHNV and CDR2 YYDKDF (reference sequence). This CDR3 comprises 13 residues. Trimming cost V 5 bases and J 2 bases, with 10 bases left between them. The CDR3 DNA reads TGTGCCACCAGCTCGGTGCCGGCCTACGAGCAGTACTTC. Its translation is CATSSVPAYEQYF.

The chain recombines TRBV5-1 with TRBJ2-6, with TRBD2 as a possible D gene (6 bases). With 2 bases removed from V and 2 bases from J, the gap between germline ends came to 20 bases. This CDR3 is 19 amino acids long. The germline V gene encodes CDR1 SGHRS and CDR2 YFSETQ. DNA for the CDR3: TGCGCCAGCAGCTTCCATATTACTAGCATGGGAACTGGGGCCAACGTCCTGACTTTC. It specifies CASSFHITSMGTGANVLTF.

The chain recombines TRBV13 with TRBJ2-1; 12 positions agree with TRBD2. Germline V gene sequence: CDR1 PRHDT, CDR2 FYEKMQ (reference sequence). Losses at the gene ends were 4 bases for V and 9 bases for J; bases not matched to a gene: 7. The CDR3 covers 15 residues. CDR3 in amino acids: CASSSGLAGMFEQFF. In DNA form, the CDR3 reads TGTGCCAGCAGCTCAGGACTAGCGGGAATGTTTGAGCAGTTCTTC. The full variable domain, in which reference TRBV13 and TRBJ2-1 provide the parts outside the CDR3, is AAGVIQSPRHLIKEKRETATLKCYPIPRHDTVYWYQQGPGQDPQFLISFYEKMQSDKGSIPDRFSAQQFSDYHSELNMSSLELGDSALYFCASSSGLAGMFEQFFGPGTRLTVL.

This clonotype turned up a few times. Just one base apart from a much larger clone, this may be a read error. The chain is built from TRBV4-1 and TRBJ2-4, with D possibly being TRBD2 (6 bases). There are 16 residues in the CDR3. Germline CDR1 MGHRA, CDR2 YSYEKL. As DNA, the CDR3 is TGCGCCAGCAGCCAAGATGGGTGGGGGGTCAAAAACATTCGGTACTTC. Its translation is CASSQDGWGVKNIRYF.

This clonotype turned up a few times. The rearrangement uses TRBV12-3 or TRBV12-4 and TRBJ2-5; the D call may be TRBD1 or TRBD2 (6 bases each). The length of the CDR3 is 14 residues. With 6 bases removed from V and 1 base from J, the gap between germline ends came to 12 bases. The chain's CDR3 is CASRRDTTQETQYF. CDR3 nucleotides: TGTGCCAGCAGGCGGGACACCACCCAAGAGACCCAGTACTTC.

This clonotype was found a few times. The CDR3 sequence: CAISEGGISTDTQYF. CDR3 DNA: TGTGCCATCAGTGAAGGGGGAATTAGCACAGATACGCAGTATTTT. The chain uses TRBV10-3 and TRBJ2-3; tentative D call: TRBD1 (6 bases). Trimming took 3 bases from V and 0 from J, leaving 10 bases between them. Germline CDR1 is ENHRY and CDR2 is SYGVKD. This CDR3 comprises 15 residues.

The chain is built from TRBV25-1 and TRBJ1-1; D not certain. The germline V gene has CDR1 MGHDK and CDR2 SYGVNS. The V gene lost 3 bases and the J gene lost 0 bases, with 8 bases spanning the gap. The length of the CDR3 is 14 residues. Here the CDR3 reads CASSEGTVNTEAFF. For the CDR3, the DNA is TGTGCCAGCAGTGAGGGTACAGTGAACACTGAAGCTTTCTTT.

V and J are TRBV29-1 and TRBJ2-3, with 9 bases identical to TRBD2. Germline V gene sequence: CDR1 SQVTM, CDR2 ANQGSEA. J was trimmed by 4 bases and V by 3 bases; bases with no gene match: 8. This CDR3 has 15 residues. The CDR3 loop reads CSVDILAGRADTQYF. The CDR3 DNA reads as TGCAGCGTTGATATCCTAGCGGGAAGAGCAGATACGCAGTATTTT.

The rearrangement links TRBV2 to TRBJ2-7; D ambiguous. V dropped 6 bases and J dropped 3 bases, with 6 bases sitting between them. From germline, CDR1 is SNHLY and CDR2 FYNNEI. The CDR3 sequence is 11 residues long. The CDR3 protein is CASRWYYEQYF. CDR3 nucleotides: TGTGCCAGCAGGTGGTACTACGAGCAGTACTTC.

Only a few counts were recorded for this clonotype. The chain carries TRBV6-5 and TRBJ2-3, with 9 bases that match TRBD2. Germline V gene data show CDR1 as MNHEY and CDR2 as SVGAGI. With V trimmed by 1 base and J by 1 base, 3 bases remained unmatched. The CDR3 covers 16 residues. The CDR3 spells CASSYWRGGGTDTQYF. The CDR3 nucleotides read TGTGCCAGCAGTTACTGGCGGGGGGGCGGCACAGATACGCAGTATTTT.

This clonotype turned up a few times. This rearrangement joins TRBV18 to TRBJ2-1; D may be TRBD1 (6 bases). CDR3 length: 16 residues. V was cut by 5 bases and J by 1 base, with 15 bases left in between. CDR1 and CDR2 from the germline V gene are KGHSH and LQKENI. The CDR3: CASSSNRASSYNEQFF. The CDR3 DNA is TGTGCCAGCTCAAGTAACAGGGCATCTTCCTACAATGAGCAGTTCTTC.

This rearrangement joins TRBV20-1 to TRBJ2-5; D might be TRBD2 (6 bases). Germline lookup yields CDR1 DFQATT and CDR2 SNEGSKA (reference sequence). The CDR3 consists of 13 residues. With 1 base removed from V and 3 bases from J, the gap between germline ends came to 9 bases. CDR3 sequence (DNA): TGCAGTGCTAGAGGGGGCGGGAAAGAGACCCAGTACTTC. It encodes CSARGGGKETQYF.

The chain combines TRBV7-6 with TRBJ2-5; no reliable D call. V was pared by 3 bases and J by 0 bases, with 11 bases between. CDR3 length equals 15 residues. CDR1 and CDR2 from the germline V gene are SGHVS and FNYEAQ. The DNA of the CDR3 is TGTGCCAGCAGCTTGGGAACTAAGAACCAAGAGACCCAGTACTTC. Translating gives CASSLGTKNQETQYF.

The chain links TRBV9 to TRBJ1-5; D is uncertain. V lost 1 base to trimming and J lost 3 bases, with 11 bases between them. The germline CDR1 and CDR2 sequences are SGDLS and YYNGEE. CDR3 length: 15 residues. The CDR3 region has the DNA TGTGCCAGCAGCGTACATGGAGGGATCAATCAGCCCCAGCATTTT. This gives the protein CASSVHGGINQPQHF. Filled out from reference TRBV9 and TRBJ1-5, the complete variable domain reads DSGVTQTPKHLITATGQRVTLRCSPRSGDLSVYWYQQSLDQGLQFLIQYYNGEERAKGNILERFSAQQFPDLHSELNLSSLELGDSALYFCASSVHGGINQPQHFGDGTRLSIL.

The chain recombines TRBV12-3 or TRBV12-4 with TRBJ2-6; the match to TRBD1 covers 7 bases. The length of the CDR3 is 16 residues. V dropped 6 bases and J dropped 2; count of bases not matched to a gene: 7. CDR3 protein: CASSRFRGPGANVLTF. The CDR3 DNA is TGTGCCAGCAGCCGATTTAGGGGGCCTGGGGCCAACGTCCTGACTTTC.

This clonotype has a single count. CDR3 nucleotides: TGTGCCAGTTCTCCAACAGGGTCCTCGGAAAAACTGTTTTTT. Translated: CASSPTGSSEKLFF. The chain links TRBV9 to TRBJ1-4; the D gene is possibly TRBD1 (6 bases). V lost 8 bases, J lost 8 bases, and 19 bases lay in between. The CDR3 consists of 14 residues. Germline V gene data show CDR1 as SGDLS and CDR2 as YYNGEE. The whole variable domain, filled in from reference TRBV9 and TRBJ1-4, reads DSGVTQTPKHLITATGQRVTLRCSPRSGDLSVYWYQQSLDQGLQFLIQYYNGEERAKGNILERFSAQQFPDLHSELNLSSLELGDSALYFCASSPTGSSEKLFFGSGTQLSVL.

In its sample, this clonotype was seen a few times. CDR3 residues: CASSPRMSSYNEQFF. The CDR3 bases are TGCGCCAGCAGCCCCCGCATGAGCTCCTACAATGAGCAGTTCTTC. The chain combines TRBV5-1 with TRBJ2-1; the D is unclear. Per the germline V gene, CDR1 is SGHRS and CDR2 is YFSETQ. The germline V and J ends were trimmed by 4 bases and 0 bases, with 11 bases remaining between them. This CDR3 is built from 15 residues.

J is TRBJ2-3 and V is TRBV14; 8 bases match TRBD2. CDR3 length: 15 amino acids. Unmatched junction bases numbered 5, after V lost 1 base and J lost 5 bases. The germline gives CDR1 SGHDN, CDR2 FVKESK. This CDR3 reads CASSQVGLGGDTQYF. CDR3 bases: TGTGCCAGCAGCCAAGTGGGACTAGGAGGAGATACGCAGTATTTT.

V gene TRBV12-3 or TRBV12-4 combines with J gene TRBJ2-3, with TRBD2 identical over 13 bases. The CDR3 totals 17 residues. The V and J ends lost 5 bases and 3 bases, in that order; junction bases with no gene match: 8. DNA for the CDR3: TGTGCCAGCAGTAGAAGACTAGCGGGAGGCAGTACAGATACGCAGTATTTT. Translated: CASSRRLAGGSTDTQYF.

The chain links TRBV10-3 to TRBJ2-1; 11 bases are shared with TRBD2. V shed 3 bases and J 7 bases; nucleotides not matched to a gene: 5. Germline-derived CDR1 and CDR2 are ENHRY and SYGVKD. The CDR3 is 15 residues long. This CDR3 is CAISDTGTSGNEQFF. Written as DNA, the CDR3 is TGTGCCATCAGTGATACCGGGACTAGCGGTAATGAGCAGTTCTTC.

The CDR3 coding sequence is TGCAGCGTAGAACGGGGACCACTAAAAGCTTTCTTT. Translating gives CSVERGPLKAFF. J is TRBJ1-1 and V is TRBV29-1; TRBD1 is a possible D gene (5 bases). Deletions cut 6 bases from V and 9 bases from J, with 17 bases between. The CDR3 sequence is 12 residues long. In germline, CDR1 is SQVTM, CDR2 ANQGSEA. The variable domain in full, completed from reference TRBV29-1 and TRBJ1-1, reads SAVISQKPSRDICQRGTSLTIQCQVDSQVTMMFWYRQQPGQSLTLIATANQGSEATYESGFVIDKFPISRPNLTFSTLTVSNMSPEDSSIYLCSVERGPLKAFFGQGTRLTVV.